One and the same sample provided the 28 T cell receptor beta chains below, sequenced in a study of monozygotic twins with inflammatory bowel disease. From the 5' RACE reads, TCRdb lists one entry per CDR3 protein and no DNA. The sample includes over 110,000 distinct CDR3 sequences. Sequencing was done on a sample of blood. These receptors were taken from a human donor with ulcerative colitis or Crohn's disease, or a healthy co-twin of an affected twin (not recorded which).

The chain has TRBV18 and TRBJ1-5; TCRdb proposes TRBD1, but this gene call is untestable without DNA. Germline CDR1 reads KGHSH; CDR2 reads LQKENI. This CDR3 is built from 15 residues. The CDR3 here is CASSQRQYSNQPQHF.

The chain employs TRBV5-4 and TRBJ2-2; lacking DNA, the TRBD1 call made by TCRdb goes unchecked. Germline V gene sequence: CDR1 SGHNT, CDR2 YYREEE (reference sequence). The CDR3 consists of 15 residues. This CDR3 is CASSEDRAYTGELFF.

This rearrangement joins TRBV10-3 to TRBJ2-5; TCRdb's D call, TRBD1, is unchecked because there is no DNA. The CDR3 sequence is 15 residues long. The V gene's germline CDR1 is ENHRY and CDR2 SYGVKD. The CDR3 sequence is CAISEMGQGGETQYF.

CDR3 amino acids: CASSPTLVTGELFF. J is TRBJ2-2 and V is TRBV12-3 or TRBV12-4. The CDR3 is 14 residues long.

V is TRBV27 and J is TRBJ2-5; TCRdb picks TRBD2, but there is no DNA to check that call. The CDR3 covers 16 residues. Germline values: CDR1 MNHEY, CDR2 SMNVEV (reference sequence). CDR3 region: CASRRGRPPGQETQYF.

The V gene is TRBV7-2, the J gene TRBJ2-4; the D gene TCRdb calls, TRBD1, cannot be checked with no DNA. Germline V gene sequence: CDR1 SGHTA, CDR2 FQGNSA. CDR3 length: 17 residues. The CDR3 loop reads CASSLEGGFNRGNIQYF.

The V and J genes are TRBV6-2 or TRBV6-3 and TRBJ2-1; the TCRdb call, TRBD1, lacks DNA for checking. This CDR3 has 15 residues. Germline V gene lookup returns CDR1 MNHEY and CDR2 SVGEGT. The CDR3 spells CASTSDRDDYNEQFF.

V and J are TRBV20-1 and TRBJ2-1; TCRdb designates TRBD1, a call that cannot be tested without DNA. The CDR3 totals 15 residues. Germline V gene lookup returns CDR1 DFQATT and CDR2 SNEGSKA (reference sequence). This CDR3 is CSATQGASSYNEQFF.

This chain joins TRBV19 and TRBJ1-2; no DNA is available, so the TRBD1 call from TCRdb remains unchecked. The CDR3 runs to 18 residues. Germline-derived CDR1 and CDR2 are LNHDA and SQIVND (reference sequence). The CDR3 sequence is CASSSSGQGRTGLFGYTF.

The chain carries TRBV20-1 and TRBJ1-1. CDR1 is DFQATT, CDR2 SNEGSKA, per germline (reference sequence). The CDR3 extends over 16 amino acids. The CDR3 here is CSARAVGGGQRFEAFF.

This CDR3 is CASSQEPLVMQPDTQYF. V usage is TRBV4-1 and J usage is TRBJ2-3; TCRdb proposes TRBD2, but this gene call is untestable without DNA. Germline values: CDR1 MGHRA, CDR2 YSYEKL. The CDR3 is 17 amino acids.

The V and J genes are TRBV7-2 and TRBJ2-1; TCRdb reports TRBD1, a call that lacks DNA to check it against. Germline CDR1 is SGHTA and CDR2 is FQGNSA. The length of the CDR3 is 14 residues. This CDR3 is CASSFGTGRNEQFF.

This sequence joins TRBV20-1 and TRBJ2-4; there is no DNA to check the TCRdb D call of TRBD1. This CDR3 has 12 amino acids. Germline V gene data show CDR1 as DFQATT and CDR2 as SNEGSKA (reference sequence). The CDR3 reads CSAPGQGAVNYF.

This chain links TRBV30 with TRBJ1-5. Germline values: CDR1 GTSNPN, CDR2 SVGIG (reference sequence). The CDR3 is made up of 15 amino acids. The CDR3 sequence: CAWSVQPNSNQPQHF. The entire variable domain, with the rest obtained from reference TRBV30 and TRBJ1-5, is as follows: SQTIHQWPATLVQPVGSPLSLECTVEGTSNPNLYWYRQAAGRGLQLLFYSVGIGQISSEVPQNLSASRPQDRQFILSSKKLLLSDSGFYLCAWSVQPNSNQPQHFGDGTRLSIL.

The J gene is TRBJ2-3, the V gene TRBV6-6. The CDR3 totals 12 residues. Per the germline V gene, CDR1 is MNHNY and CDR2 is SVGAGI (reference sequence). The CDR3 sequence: CASRWGADTQYF.

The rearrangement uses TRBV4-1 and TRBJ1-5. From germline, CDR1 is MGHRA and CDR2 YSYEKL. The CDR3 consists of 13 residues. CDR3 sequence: CASSQGAGQPQHF.

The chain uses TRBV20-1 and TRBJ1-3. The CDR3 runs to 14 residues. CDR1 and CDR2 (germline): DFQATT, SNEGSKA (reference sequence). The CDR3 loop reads CSARMGFGSNTIYF.

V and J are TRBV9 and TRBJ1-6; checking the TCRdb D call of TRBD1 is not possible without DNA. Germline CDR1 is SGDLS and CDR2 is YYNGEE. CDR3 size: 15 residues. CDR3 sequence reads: CASSVMDTNGSPLHF.

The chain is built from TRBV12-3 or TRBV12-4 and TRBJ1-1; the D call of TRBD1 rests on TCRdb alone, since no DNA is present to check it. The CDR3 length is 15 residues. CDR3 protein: CASSFWGGANTEAFF.

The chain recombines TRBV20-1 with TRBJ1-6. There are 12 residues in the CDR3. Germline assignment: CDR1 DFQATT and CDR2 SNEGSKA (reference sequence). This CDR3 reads CSASAVNSPLHF.

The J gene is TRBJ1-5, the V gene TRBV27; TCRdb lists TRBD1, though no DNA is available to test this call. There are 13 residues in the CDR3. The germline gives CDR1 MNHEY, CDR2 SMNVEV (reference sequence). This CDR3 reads CASSGSPGQPQHF.

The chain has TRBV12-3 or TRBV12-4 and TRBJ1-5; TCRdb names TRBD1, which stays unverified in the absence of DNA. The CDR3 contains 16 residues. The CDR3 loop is CASSLRGVDSNQPQHF.

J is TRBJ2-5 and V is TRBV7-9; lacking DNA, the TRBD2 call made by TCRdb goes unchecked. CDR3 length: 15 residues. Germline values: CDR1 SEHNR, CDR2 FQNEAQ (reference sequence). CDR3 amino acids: CASSLFSGGMETQYF.

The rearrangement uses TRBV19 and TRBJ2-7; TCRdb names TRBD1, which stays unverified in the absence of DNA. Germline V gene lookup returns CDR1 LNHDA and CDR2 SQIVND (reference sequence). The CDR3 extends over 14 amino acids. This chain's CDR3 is CASRGTDPSYEQYF. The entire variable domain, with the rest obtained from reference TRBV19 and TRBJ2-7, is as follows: DGGITQSPKYLFRKEGQNVTLSCEQNLNHDAMYWYRQDPGQGLRLIYYSQIVNDFQKGDIAEGYSVSREKKESFPLTVTSAQKNPTAFYLCASRGTDPSYEQYFGPGTRLTVT.

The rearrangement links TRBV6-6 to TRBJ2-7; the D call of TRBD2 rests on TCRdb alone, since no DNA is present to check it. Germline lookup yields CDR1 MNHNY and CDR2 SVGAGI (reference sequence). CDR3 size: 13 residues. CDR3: CASSYRPSYEQYF.

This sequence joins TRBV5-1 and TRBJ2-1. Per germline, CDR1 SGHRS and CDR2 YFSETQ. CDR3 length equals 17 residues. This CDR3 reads CASSLVTLRYPDNEQFF. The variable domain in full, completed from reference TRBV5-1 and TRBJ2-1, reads KAGVTQTPRYLIKTRGQQVTLSCSPISGHRSVSWYQQTPGQGLQFLFEYFSETQRNKGNFPGRFSGRQFSNSRSEMNVSTLELGDSALYLCASSLVTLRYPDNEQFFGPGTRLTVL.

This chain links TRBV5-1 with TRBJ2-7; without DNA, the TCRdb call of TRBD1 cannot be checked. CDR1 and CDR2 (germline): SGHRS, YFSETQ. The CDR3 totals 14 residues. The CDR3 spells CASSLSSRDNEQYF.

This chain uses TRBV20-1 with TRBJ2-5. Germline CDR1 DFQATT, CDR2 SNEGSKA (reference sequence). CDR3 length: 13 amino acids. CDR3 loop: CSARDPGPETQYF.